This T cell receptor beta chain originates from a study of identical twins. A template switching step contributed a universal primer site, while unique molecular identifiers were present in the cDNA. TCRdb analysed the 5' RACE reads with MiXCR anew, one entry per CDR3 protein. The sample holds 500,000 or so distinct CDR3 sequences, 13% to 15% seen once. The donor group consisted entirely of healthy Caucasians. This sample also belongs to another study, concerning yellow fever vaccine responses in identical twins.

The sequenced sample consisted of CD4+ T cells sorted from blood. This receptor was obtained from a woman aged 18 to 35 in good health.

As DNA, the CDR3 is TGTGCCAGCAGTGAACGAAGGGGGCGCCCCTACGAGCAGTACTTC. Its protein product is CASSERRGRPYEQYF. The genes are TRBV6-1 and TRBJ2-7, with TRBD1 matching 7 bases. The CDR3 runs 15 residues. CDR1 is MNHNS, CDR2 SASEGT, per germline. Trimming removed 2 bases from V and 2 bases from J; junction bases left unmatched: 6.